This note documents a single TCR beta chain sequence. TCRdb keeps only in-frame clones here, not all; method: immunoSEQ multiplex PCR. The sample lists approximately 14,000 clones, roughly 74% occurring once. Processing was applied to graft tissue in order to liberate intraepithelial and lamina propria lymphocytes. These data are taken from a study of graft-versus-host responses after intestinal transplantation. Study-wide context: Anti-thymocyte globulin induction preceded 2 to 4 years of tacrolimus and steroid maintenance in all recipients.

The CDR3 is 12 amino acids. The trim removed 1 base at V and 6 bases at J, leaving 1 base unmatched. The V gene's germline CDR1 is GTSNPN and CDR2 SVGIG (reference sequence). This TCR was sampled from a human patient who received an intestinal transplant, so some T cells may come from the graft donor. This specimen consisted of ileum tissue, obtained 16 days after intestinal transplant. This chain links TRBV30 with TRBJ2-7; 9 bases line up with TRBD1. CDR3 amino acids: CAWSGTGVEQYF. Here the CDR3 DNA reads TGTGCCTGGAGTGGGACAGGGGTCGAGCAGTACTTC.